This TCR beta chain was documented in a study of control samples from healthy donors and cancer patients. The V segment lost 5 bases and the J segment 9 bases; nucleotides outside the gene matches: 8. Per the germline V gene, CDR1 is SEHNR and CDR2 is FQNEAQ (reference sequence). The CDR3 runs to 14 residues. The count of this clone is one. The table came from immunoSEQ multiplex PCR; TCRdb's copy has only in-frame clones and leaves some out. Of some 140,000 clones in the sample, 85% to 95% were seen once. This sequence originates from a man aged 40-50 years in good health. The specimen sequenced was blood. The V and J genes are TRBV7-9 and TRBJ1-4; TRBD1 agrees at 8 bases. CDR3 in amino acids: CASSPDRGSKKLFF. The CDR3 DNA reads TGTGCCAGCAGCCCAGACAGGGGATCGAAAAAACTGTTTTTT.